This T cell receptor (beta chain) was found in a study of blood T cell repertoires in COVID-19. Study-level background: Samples taken during acute and convalescent COVID-19 were collected in the United States, Italy and Spain.

The CDR3 spans 11 residues. Trimming pared 7 bases from V and 14 bases from J, leaving 18 bases between. CDR1 and CDR2 from the germline V gene are SQVTM and ANQGSEA. Libraries were prepared by immunoSEQ multiplex PCR; TCRdb keeps only in-frame clonotypes and omits some of them. The profile shows 120,000 to 150,000 clones, around 87% of them singletons. The material sequenced was peripheral blood. The TCR was taken from a man younger than 35 with COVID-19, enrolled during active disease. The chain recombines TRBV29-1 with TRBJ2-1; the D gene is possibly TRBD2 (6 bases). CDR3 coding DNA: TGCAGCGGTAAAGCCGGGAGTTCGGAGTTCTTC. Residues: CSGKAGSSEFF.